This TCR beta chain was recovered during a study of T cell responses to AZD1222 COVID-19 vaccine. Study results and limitations: Spike-specific TCR breadth and depth grew following two AZD1222 doses. Repertoires were obtained only post-peak T cell response.

As regards this clone: Its antigen remains unidentified.

Some clones are missing from TCRdb's copy, which holds only in-frame ones; the method was immunoSEQ multiplex PCR. The data hold fewer than 110,000 clones, with over 70% observed a single time. Germline CDR1 reads SGHTA; CDR2 reads FQGNSA. The length of the CDR3 is 14 residues. V shed 6 bases, J shed 4 bases, and the junction held 6 bases outside the gene matches. The sequence derives from an adult in good health. This chain links TRBV7-2 with TRBJ2-5; 9 nucleotides align to TRBD1. The input for sequencing was peripheral blood, taken on day 0 of AZD1222 vaccination. As DNA, the CDR3 is TGTGCCAGCAGTCCAGACAGGGGGAGAGAGACCCAGTACTTC. This encodes CASSPDRGRETQYF. Full variable domain (outside the CDR3, taken from reference TRBV7-2 and TRBJ2-5): GAGVSQSPSNKVTEKGKDVELRCDPISGHTALYWYRQSLGQGLEFLIYFQGNSAPDKSGLPSDRFSAERTGGSVSTLTIQRTQQEDSAVYLCASSPDRGRETQYFGPGTRLLVL.